The sequence of this TCR beta chain was determined in a study of T cell responses to AZD1222 COVID-19 vaccine. Clones were read by immunoSEQ multiplex PCR, and TCRdb kept only the in-frame ones, dropping some. Of 95,000 to 110,000 clones in the sample, about 90% were seen once. Samples with a second dose at about 4 or about 12 weeks were pooled together. V lost 3 bases, J lost 2 bases, and 4 bases lay in between. The length of the CDR3 is 12 residues. The V gene is TRBV12-3 or TRBV12-4, the J gene TRBJ1-2, with D unresolved. Sequenced material: peripheral blood, taken 28 days after the second AZD1222 dose. This TCR was recovered from an adult who received the AZD1222 COVID-19 vaccine. The CDR3 here is CASSLYNYGYTF. The CDR3 nucleotides read TGTGCCAGCAGTTTGTACAACTATGGCTACACCTTC.